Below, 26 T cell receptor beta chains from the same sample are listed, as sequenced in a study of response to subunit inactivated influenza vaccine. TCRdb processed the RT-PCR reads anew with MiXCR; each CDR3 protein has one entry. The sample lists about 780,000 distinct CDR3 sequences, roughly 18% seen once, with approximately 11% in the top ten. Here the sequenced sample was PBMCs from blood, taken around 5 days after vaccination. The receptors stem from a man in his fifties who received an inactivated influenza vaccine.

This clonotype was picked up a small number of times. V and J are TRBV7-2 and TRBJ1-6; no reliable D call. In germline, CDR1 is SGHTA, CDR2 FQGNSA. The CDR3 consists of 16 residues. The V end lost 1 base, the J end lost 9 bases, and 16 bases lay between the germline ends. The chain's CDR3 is CASSLDNFRWGSPLHF. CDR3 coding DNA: TGTGCCAGCAGCTTAGATAATTTCAGATGGGGTTCACCCCTCCACTTT.

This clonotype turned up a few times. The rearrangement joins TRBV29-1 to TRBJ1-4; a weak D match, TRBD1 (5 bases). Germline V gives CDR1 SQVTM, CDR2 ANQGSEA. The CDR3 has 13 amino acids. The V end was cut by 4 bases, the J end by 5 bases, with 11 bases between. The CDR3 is CSVAQAGNEKLFF. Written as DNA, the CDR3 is TGCAGCGTTGCACAGGCGGGGAATGAAAAACTGTTTTTT.

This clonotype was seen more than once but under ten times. The CDR3 nucleotides read TGCAGTGCTAGAGATATTACGGTCGCAACTAATGAAAAACTGTTTTTT. Protein product: CSARDITVATNEKLFF. This sequence joins TRBV20-1 and TRBJ1-4; D remains unclear. CDR3 length: 16 amino acids. Deletions cut 0 bases from V and 0 bases from J, with 11 bases between. Germline V lookup: CDR1 DFQATT, CDR2 SNEGSKA (reference sequence).

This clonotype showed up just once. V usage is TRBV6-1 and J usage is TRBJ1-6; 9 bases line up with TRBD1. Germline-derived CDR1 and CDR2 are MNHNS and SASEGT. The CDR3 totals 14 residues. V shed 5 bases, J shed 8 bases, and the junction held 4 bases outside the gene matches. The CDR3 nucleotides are TGTGCCAGCAGTCGACAGGGGGTAGATTCACCCCTCCACTTT. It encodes CASSRQGVDSPLHF.

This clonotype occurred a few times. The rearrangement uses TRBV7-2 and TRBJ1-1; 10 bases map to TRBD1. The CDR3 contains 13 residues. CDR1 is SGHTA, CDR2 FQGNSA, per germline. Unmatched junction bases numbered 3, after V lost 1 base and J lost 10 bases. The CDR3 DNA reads TGTGCCAGCAGCTTAGGGGACAGGGGTTCAGCTTTCTTT. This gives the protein CASSLGDRGSAFF.

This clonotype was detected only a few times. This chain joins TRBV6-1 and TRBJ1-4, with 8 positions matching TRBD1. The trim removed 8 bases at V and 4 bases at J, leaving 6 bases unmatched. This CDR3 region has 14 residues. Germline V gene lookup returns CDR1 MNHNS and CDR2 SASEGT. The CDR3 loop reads CASDRGQRNEKLFF. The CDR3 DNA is TGTGCCAGCGACAGGGGACAGCGTAATGAAAAACTGTTTTTT.

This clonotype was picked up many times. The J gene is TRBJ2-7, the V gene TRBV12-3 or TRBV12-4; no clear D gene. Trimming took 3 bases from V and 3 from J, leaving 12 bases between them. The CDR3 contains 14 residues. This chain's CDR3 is CASSLSAFGYEQYF. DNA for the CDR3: TGTGCCAGCAGTTTGTCGGCTTTCGGCTACGAGCAGTACTTC.

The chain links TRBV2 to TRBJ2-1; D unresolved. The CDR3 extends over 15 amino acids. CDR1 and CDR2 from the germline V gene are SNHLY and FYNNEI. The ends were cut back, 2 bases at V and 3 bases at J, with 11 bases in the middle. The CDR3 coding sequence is TGTGCCAGCAGTGAACTGCTAGGTCGCTACAATGAGCAGTTCTTC. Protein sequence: CASSELLGRYNEQFF.

The CDR3 DNA sequence: TGTGCCAGCAGCTTAATGGCGGGAGGAAACCATGAGCAGTTCTTC. The encoded protein is CASSLMAGGNHEQFF. The chain recombines TRBV7-3 with TRBJ2-1, with TRBD2 matching over 8 bases. The CDR3 contains 15 residues. Losses at the gene ends were 1 base for V and 8 bases for J; bases not matched to a gene: 7. Germline assignment: CDR1 SGHTA and CDR2 FQGTGA.

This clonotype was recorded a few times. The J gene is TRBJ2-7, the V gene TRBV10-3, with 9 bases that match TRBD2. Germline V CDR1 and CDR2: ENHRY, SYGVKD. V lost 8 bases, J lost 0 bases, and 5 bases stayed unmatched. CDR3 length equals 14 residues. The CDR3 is CAILAGGGSYEQYF. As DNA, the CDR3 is TGTGCCATCTTGGCGGGGGGGGGCTCCTACGAGCAGTACTTC.

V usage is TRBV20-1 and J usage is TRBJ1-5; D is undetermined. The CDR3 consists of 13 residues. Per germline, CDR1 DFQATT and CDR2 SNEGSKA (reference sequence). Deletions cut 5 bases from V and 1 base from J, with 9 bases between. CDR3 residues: CSALAQSNQPQHF. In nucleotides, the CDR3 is TGCAGTGCTCTAGCCCAAAGCAATCAGCCCCAGCATTTT.

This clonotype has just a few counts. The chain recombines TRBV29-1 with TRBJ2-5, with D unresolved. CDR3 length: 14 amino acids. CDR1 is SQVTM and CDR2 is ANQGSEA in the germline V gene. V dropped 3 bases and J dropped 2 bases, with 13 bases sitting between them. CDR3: CSVDLQTIQETQYF. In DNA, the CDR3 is TGCAGCGTTGATCTACAAACCATACAAGAGACCCAGTACTTC.

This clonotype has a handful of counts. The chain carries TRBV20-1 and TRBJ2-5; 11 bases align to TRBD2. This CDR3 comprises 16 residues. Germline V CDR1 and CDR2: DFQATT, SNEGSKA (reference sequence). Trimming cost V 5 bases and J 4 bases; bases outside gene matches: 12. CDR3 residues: CSARGGLAGGRETQYF. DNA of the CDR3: TGCAGTGCTCGAGGAGGCCTAGCGGGGGGCCGAGAGACCCAGTACTTC.

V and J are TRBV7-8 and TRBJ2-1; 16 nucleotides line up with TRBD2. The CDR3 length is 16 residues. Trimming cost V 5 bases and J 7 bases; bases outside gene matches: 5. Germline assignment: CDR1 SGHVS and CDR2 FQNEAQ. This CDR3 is CASSPQGLAGGNEQFF. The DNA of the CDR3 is TGTGCCAGCAGCCCACAGGGACTAGCGGGGGGGAATGAGCAGTTCTTC.

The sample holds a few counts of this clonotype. The DNA for the CDR3 is TGTGCCAGCAGCTCCCTCCAGGGGCGCCTCTATGGCTACACCTTC. It yields the protein CASSSLQGRLYGYTF. The V call is TRBV7-2, the J call TRBJ1-2; D possibly corresponds to TRBD1 (6 bases). Germline CDR1 and CDR2: SGHTA and FQGNSA. V lost 4 bases to trimming and J lost 4 bases, with 16 bases between them. The CDR3 spans 15 residues.

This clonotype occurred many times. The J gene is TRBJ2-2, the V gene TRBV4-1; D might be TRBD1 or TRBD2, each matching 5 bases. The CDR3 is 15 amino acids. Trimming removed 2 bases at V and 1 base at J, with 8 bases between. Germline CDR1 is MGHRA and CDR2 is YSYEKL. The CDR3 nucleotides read TGCGCCAGCAGCCAACAGAGGGGGAACACCGGGGAGCTGTTTTTT. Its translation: CASSQQRGNTGELFF.

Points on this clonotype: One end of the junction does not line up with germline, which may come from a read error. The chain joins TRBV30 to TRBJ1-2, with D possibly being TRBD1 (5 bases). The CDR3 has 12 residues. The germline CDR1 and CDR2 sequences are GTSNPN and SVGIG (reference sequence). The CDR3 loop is CAWSVSLSGQDF. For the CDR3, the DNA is TGTGCCTGGAGTGTATCGCTTTCGGGGCAGGACTTC.

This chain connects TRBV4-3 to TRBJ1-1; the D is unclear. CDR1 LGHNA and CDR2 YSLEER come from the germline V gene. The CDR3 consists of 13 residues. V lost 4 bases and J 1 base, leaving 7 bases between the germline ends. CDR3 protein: CASSREPNTEAFF. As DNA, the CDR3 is TGCGCCAGCAGCCGAGAGCCGAACACTGAAGCTTTCTTT.

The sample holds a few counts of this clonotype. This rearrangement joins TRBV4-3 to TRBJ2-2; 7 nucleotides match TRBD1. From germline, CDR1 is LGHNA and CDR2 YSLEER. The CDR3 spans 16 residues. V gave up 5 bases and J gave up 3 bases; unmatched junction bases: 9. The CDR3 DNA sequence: TGCGCCAGCAGCTTCGGACAGGCTCGGGACACCGGGGAGCTGTTTTTT. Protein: CASSFGQARDTGELFF.

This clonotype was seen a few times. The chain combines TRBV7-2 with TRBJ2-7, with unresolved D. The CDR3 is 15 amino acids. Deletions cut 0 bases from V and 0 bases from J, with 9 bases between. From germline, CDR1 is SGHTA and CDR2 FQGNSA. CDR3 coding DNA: TGTGCCAGCAGCTTAGCCGACCCGATCTCCTACGAGCAGTACTTC. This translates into CASSLADPISYEQYF.

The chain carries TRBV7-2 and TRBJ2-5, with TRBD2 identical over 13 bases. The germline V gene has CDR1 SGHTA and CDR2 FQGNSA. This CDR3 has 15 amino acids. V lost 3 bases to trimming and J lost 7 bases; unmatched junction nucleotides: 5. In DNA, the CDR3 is TGTGCCAGCAGCTTTGGACTAGCGGGAGAGGGGACCCAGTACTTC. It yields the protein CASSFGLAGEGTQYF.

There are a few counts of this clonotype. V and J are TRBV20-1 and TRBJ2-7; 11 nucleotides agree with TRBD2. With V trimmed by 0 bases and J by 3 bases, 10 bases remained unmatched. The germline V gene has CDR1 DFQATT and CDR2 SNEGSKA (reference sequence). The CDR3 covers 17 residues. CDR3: CSARDLLTTSGNYEQYF. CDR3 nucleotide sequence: TGCAGTGCTAGAGATCTCTTAACGACTAGCGGGAACTACGAGCAGTACTTC.

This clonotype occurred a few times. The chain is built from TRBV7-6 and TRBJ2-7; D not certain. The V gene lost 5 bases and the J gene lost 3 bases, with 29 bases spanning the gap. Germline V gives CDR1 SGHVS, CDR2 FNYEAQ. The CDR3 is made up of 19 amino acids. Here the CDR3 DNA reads TGTGCCAGCAGCCCATTCGACACGGGTTCCCAGCTCGAGGTCTACGAGCAGTACTTC. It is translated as CASSPFDTGSQLEVYEQYF.

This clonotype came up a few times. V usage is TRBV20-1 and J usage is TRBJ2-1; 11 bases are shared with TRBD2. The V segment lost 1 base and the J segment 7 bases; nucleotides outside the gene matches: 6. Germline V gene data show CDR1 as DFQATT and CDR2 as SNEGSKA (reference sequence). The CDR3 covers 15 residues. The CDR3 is CSARVVAGGGNEQFF. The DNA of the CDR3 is TGCAGTGCTAGAGTAGTAGCGGGAGGGGGGAATGAGCAGTTCTTC.

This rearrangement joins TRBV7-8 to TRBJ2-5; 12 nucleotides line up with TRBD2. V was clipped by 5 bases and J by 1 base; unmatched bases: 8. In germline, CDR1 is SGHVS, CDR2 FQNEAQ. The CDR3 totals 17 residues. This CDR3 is CASSPRMGLAGQETQYF. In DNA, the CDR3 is TGTGCCAGCAGCCCACGCATGGGACTAGCGGGCCAAGAGACCCAGTACTTC.

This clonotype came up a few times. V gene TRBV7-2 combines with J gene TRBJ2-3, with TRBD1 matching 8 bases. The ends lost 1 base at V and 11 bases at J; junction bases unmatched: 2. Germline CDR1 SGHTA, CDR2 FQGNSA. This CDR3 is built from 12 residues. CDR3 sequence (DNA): TGTGCCAGCAGCTTAGGGGGGACAGGGCAGTATTTT. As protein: CASSLGGTGQYF.